One TCR beta chain is described in this entry. Its target is not known. The data were taken from a study of blood T cells in healthy people across ages. It was with a sample-barcoded 5' primer and a J-beta primer mix that a second PCR of about 7 to 12 cycles was run. A template-switch adaptor that had 12 random nucleotides put a tag on each cDNA molecule. TCRdb reprocessed the 5' RACE reads with MiXCR, giving one entry per CDR3 protein. The table has about 1.6 million distinct CDR3 sequences, 30% to 35% seen once; the top ten hold approximately 10%. This CDR3 has 15 amino acids. With 5 bases clipped from V and 1 base from J, the junction kept 6 bases outside the gene matches. Per the germline V gene, CDR1 is MGHDK and CDR2 is SYGVNS. The authors extracted at least 6 micrograms of total RNA per sample. The study, taken as a whole, reports: TCR beta diversity, measured per million T cells, fell in a roughly linear way with age. PBMCs that were unsorted prevented a conclusive naive versus antigen-experienced comparison.

The V gene is TRBV25-1, the J gene TRBJ1-1, with TRBD1 matching 8 bases. The sample comprised blood. This receptor was taken from a woman in her thirties in good health. CDR3 nucleotide sequence: TGTGCCAGCAGTACCCACGGGACAGGGAACACTGAAGCTTTCTTT. Encoded protein: CASSTHGTGNTEAFF. Full variable domain (rest looked up from reference TRBV25-1 and TRBJ1-1): EADIYQTPRYLVIGTGKKITLECSQTMGHDKMYWYQQDPGMELHLIHYSYGVNSTEKGDLSSESTVSRIRTEHFPLTLESARPSHTSQYLCASSTHGTGNTEAFFGQGTRLTVV.